This is a list of T cell receptor beta chains from one sample in a study of cytomegalovirus exposure and HLA in healthy donors. TCRdb's copy holds only in-frame clones and misses some; the assay was immunoSEQ multiplex PCR. The table shows 200,000 to 250,000 clones, with over 75% occurring only once. Sequencing was carried out using PBMCs. These TCRs come from a man aged 18-30 years in good health and CMV-seropositive. CDR3s include the opening cysteine and the closing phenylalanine or tryptophan. The D gene is left open where the match is weak. Some rows have no size entry. The others give once, few or many, or a class for an expanded clone.

.	TRBJ1-4	TRBD1	TRBV7-2	TGTGCCAGCAGCCTCCGGACAGGGACTGAAAAACTGTTTTTT	CASSLRTGTEKLFF
once	TRBJ1-3	.	TRBV5-1	TGCGCCAGCAGCCCCGGACAGCCAGGGGGAAACACCATATATTTT	CASSPGQPGGNTIYF
.	TRBJ1-1	.	TRBV19	TGTGCCAGTACCCACGGGAACACTGAAGCTTTCTTT	CASTHGNTEAFF
.	TRBJ1-1	TRBD1	TRBV20-1	TGCAGTGCTGCTACAGGGGGTGAAGCTTTCTTT	CSAATGGEAFF
.	TRBJ2-3	TRBD1	TRBV19	TGTGCCAGTAGCCTACAGGGGACCACAGATACGCAGTATTTT	CASSLQGTTDTQYF
.	TRBJ1-2	TRBD1	TRBV5-4	TGTGCCAGCAGCTACAGGGGAGGCGGGCAGGAGAGCACCTTC	CASSYRGGGQESTF
once	TRBJ2-7	TRBD1	TRBV5-4	TGTGCCAGCAGCAAAGGGGGCCCGGGGCGGTCCTACGAGCAGTACTTC	CASSKGGPGRSYEQYF
.	TRBJ2-3	.	TRBV29-1	TGCAGCGCCGGGACCTCCACAGATACGCAGTATTTT	CSAGTSTDTQYF
.	TRBJ1-2	.	TRBV6-4	TGTGCCAGCAGTGAACAGGGTCATGGCTACACCTTC	CASSEQGHGYTF
.	TRBJ1-2	.	TRBV12-5	TGTGCTAGTGGTTTGGTACGGGGGAAAGGCTACACCTTC	CASGLVRGKGYTF
.	TRBJ2-5	TRBD2	TRBV7-9	TGTGCCAGCAGCTTCCCGGGACTAGCGGGAGTGCGAGAGACCCAGTACTTC	CASSFPGLAGVRETQYF
once	TRBJ2-3	.	TRBV6-5	TGTGCCAGCAGTTACTTGGCCGCGCCTAGCACAGATACGCAGTATTTT	CASSYLAAPSTDTQYF
.	TRBJ2-7	TRBD1	TRBV4-1	TGCGCCAGCAGCCCGGGACAGGGCTCCTACGAGCAGTACTTC	CASSPGQGSYEQYF
.	TRBJ2-2	TRBD1	TRBV6-5	TGTGCCAGCAGCCGACAGGGGGCTCTGACCGGGGAGCTGTTTTTT	CASSRQGALTGELFF
.	TRBJ1-2	TRBD1	TRBV5-1	TGCGCCAGCAGCACCTCCCGGGGACAGGATGGCTACACCTTC	CASSTSRGQDGYTF
.	TRBJ2-5	TRBD2	TRBV9	TGTGCCAGCAGCCTCAGTGGCGGGAGCCGGGAGACCCAGTACTTC	CASSLSGGSRETQYF
.	TRBJ1-1	TRBD1	TRBV11-2	TGTGCCAGCAGCTCCAACAGGGGGCTTTCGAAGAACACTGAAGCTTTCTTT	CASSSNRGLSKNTEAFF
.	TRBJ1-1	.	TRBV2	TGTGCCAGCAGGGGAGGCCCTCTGAATGAAGCTTTCTTT	CASRGGPLNEAFF
.	TRBJ1-2	.	TRBV9	TGTGCCAGCAGTAGGGTACACTATGGCTACACCTTC	CASSRVHYGYTF
.	TRBJ2-3	TRBD1	TRBV4-1	TGCGCCAGCAGCCAGGGACAGGGCAAAGATACGCAGTATTTT	CASSQGQGKDTQYF
.	TRBJ2-5	TRBD2	TRBV9	TGTGCCAGCAGCGTAGATCCAGCGGGAGGAGGGGAGACCCAGTACTTC	CASSVDPAGGGETQYF
.	TRBJ2-7	.	TRBV7-6	TGTGCCAGCAGGAACAACAGGGAGGAGCAGTACTTC	CASRNNREEQYF
.	TRBJ1-5	.	TRBV19	TGTGCCAGTAGTACCACGTCCTGGGGAAATCAGCCCCAGCATTTT	CASSTTSWGNQPQHF
.	TRBJ2-7	.	TRBV9	TGTGCCAGCAGCGTTACAGGGTCATTCTACGAGCAGTACTTC	CASSVTGSFYEQYF
.	TRBJ1-2	TRBD1	TRBV7-2	TGTGCCAGCAGCCTACTCGCCTTCGGACAGGGAACCGGCTACACCTTC	CASSLLAFGQGTGYTF
.	TRBJ2-1	TRBD2	TRBV5-4	TGTGCCAGCAGCTCCCGTAGCGGGAGGCTCATAAACTACAATGAGCAGTTCTTC	CASSSRSGRLINYNEQFF
.	TRBJ2-7	.	TRBV28	TGTGCCAGCAGTAGGTTCGGCGAGCAGTACTTC	CASSRFGEQYF
once	TRBJ2-1	TRBD2	TRBV4-3	TGCGCCAGCAGCCAAGATACGGCCACGGGGGGGGTATACAATGAGCAGTTCTTC	CASSQDTATGGVYNEQFF
.	TRBJ2-7	.	TRBV6-5	TGTGCCAGCAGACGACAGGGGAGGGACGAGCAGTACTTC	CASRRQGRDEQYF
.	TRBJ1-5	TRBD1	TRBV4-1	TGCGCCAGCAGCCAAGAACAGGGGGTTAGTCAGCCCCAGCATTTT	CASSQEQGVSQPQHF
.	TRBJ1-4	TRBD1	TRBV30	TGTGCCTGGCTTCCGGGACAGGGGGCGAGTACTAATGAAAAACTGTTTTTT	CAWLPGQGASTNEKLFF
.	TRBJ2-7	TRBD2	TRBV28	TGTGCCAGCAGTCATCCCCCTCCGGGACTAGCGGGAGGGTACGAGCAGTACTTC	CASSHPPPGLAGGYEQYF
once	TRBJ2-1	.	TRBV4-3	TGCGCCAGCAGCCAAACAGGGATCGCCAACAATGAGCAGTTCTTC	CASSQTGIANNEQFF
once	TRBJ2-7	TRBD2	TRBV7-8	TGTGCCAGCAGCTCTCTAGCGGGAGTAAGCTACGAGCAGTACTTC	CASSSLAGVSYEQYF
.	TRBJ2-5	TRBD1	TRBV15	TGTGCCACCAGCAGAGATTTGAGGGGGCTCGGGGAGACCCAGTACTTC	CATSRDLRGLGETQYF
.	TRBJ2-5	.	TRBV14	TGTGCCAGCAGCCAAGATGCGGCAGCTCGAGAGACCCAGTACTTC	CASSQDAAARETQYF
.	TRBJ2-3	.	TRBV6-5	TGTGCCAGCAGTTACGTTAGCGGCACAGATACGCAGTATTTT	CASSYVSGTDTQYF
.	TRBJ2-7	TRBD1	TRBV6-6	TGTGCCAGCAGTTACGAGACAGGGGCCTACGAGCAGTACTTC	CASSYETGAYEQYF
.	TRBJ2-1	TRBD2	TRBV11-2	TGTGCCAGCGGCCTAGCGGGGAACTACAATGAGCAGTTCTTC	CASGLAGNYNEQFF
.	TRBJ2-5	.	TRBV4-2	TGTGCCAGCAGCCAAGATGCCAGCCAAGAGACCCAGTACTTC	CASSQDASQETQYF
many	TRBJ2-1	.	TRBV9	TGTGCCAGCAGCGTGGGGGCGGGAGAAGCCTACAATGAGCAGTTCTTC	CASSVGAGEAYNEQFF
.	TRBJ1-1	.	TRBV5-6	TGTGCCAGCAGCCGGGGGGCAGGGGTGAACACTGAAGCTTTCTTT	CASSRGAGVNTEAFF
.	TRBJ2-7	.	TRBV30	TGTGCCTGGAACAAAAGGGGCTCCTACGAGCAGTACTTC	CAWNKRGSYEQYF
.	TRBJ2-7	TRBD1	TRBV9	TGTGCCAGCAGCGAAACAGGGGGGCCATCCTACGAGCAGTACTTC	CASSETGGPSYEQYF
.	TRBJ1-1	.	TRBV2	TGTGCCAGCTCCACCACAGGGCAGGACACTGAAGCTTTCTTT	CASSTTGQDTEAFF
.	TRBJ2-1	TRBD2	TRBV6-1	TGTGCCAGCTGGGAACTAGCGGGAGGCGGGAATGAGCAGTTCTTC	CASWELAGGGNEQFF
.	TRBJ1-1	.	TRBV6-1	TGTGCCAGCAGTGTCACAGAGAACACTGAAGCTTTCTTT	CASSVTENTEAFF
.	TRBJ2-7	.	TRBV6-6	TGTGCCAGCAGTTACTCGAGACTAGACGAGCAGTACTTC	CASSYSRLDEQYF
.	TRBJ1-2	TRBD1	TRBV19	TGTGCCAGTAGTATGGGACAGGGGGCGGACTATGGCTACACCTTC	CASSMGQGADYGYTF
.	TRBJ1-5	TRBD1	TRBV28	TGTGCCAGCATACACAGGGGTTACCAGCCCCAGCATTTT	CASIHRGYQPQHF
.	TRBJ1-1	TRBD1	TRBV5-1	TGCGCCAGCAGCTTGGCTCCGACAGGGCTGAACACTGAAGCTTTCTTT	CASSLAPTGLNTEAFF
.	TRBJ2-7	TRBD2	TRBV6-1	TGTGCCAGCAGCGGACTAGCGGATAGCTCCTACGAGCAGTACTTC	CASSGLADSSYEQYF
.	TRBJ1-4	.	TRBV6-6	TGTGCCAGCAATGGGGGGCGAGAAAAACTGTTTTTT	CASNGGREKLFF
few	TRBJ2-2	TRBD2	TRBV29-1	TGCAGCGTTGTTACTAGCGGCTGGAGCACCGGGGAGCTGTTTTTT	CSVVTSGWSTGELFF
.	TRBJ2-3	.	TRBV27	TGTGCCAGCAGCCAGTGGGCGGTAGGCGGTAATTCAGATACGCAGTATTTT	CASSQWAVGGNSDTQYF
.	TRBJ2-1	.	TRBV15	TGTGCCACCAGCAGAACTAGTTTCTGGGACAATGAGCAGTTCTTC	CATSRTSFWDNEQFF
once	TRBJ1-1	.	TRBV6-1	TGTGCCAGCTACGCCCTATGGGGTGGTGAAGCTTTCTTT	CASYALWGGEAFF
.	TRBJ1-1	.	TRBV6-1	TGTGCCAGCAGGCCCACGGGGACGGGGAACACTGAAGCTTTCTTT	CASRPTGTGNTEAFF